The 24 T cell receptor beta chains reported below all come from one sample, sequenced in a study of T cells expressing NK-cell markers. Following a re-call of the 5' RACE reads, TCRdb has one entry per CDR3 protein and lacks DNA. This sample's table has some 460,000 distinct CDR3 sequences. Sequencing was done on a sample of blood T cells: a sorted CD56 or NKG2C T cell subset, CD4+ or CD8+ T cells, or bulk PBMC T cells (not recorded which). The source is a woman between 50 and 59 years old in good health.

V gene TRBV7-9 combines with J gene TRBJ2-1; TCRdb proposes TRBD2, but this gene call is untestable without DNA. CDR3 size: 14 residues. Germline CDR1 SEHNR, CDR2 FQNEAQ (reference sequence). The CDR3 protein is CASSLEGLSNEQFF.

V usage is TRBV20-1 and J usage is TRBJ2-2. The CDR3 covers 12 residues. Germline CDR1 DFQATT, CDR2 SNEGSKA (reference sequence). This CDR3 is CSAGRNTGELFF.

The V gene is TRBV4-1, the J gene TRBJ2-7; with no DNA, the TCRdb D assignment of TRBD1 cannot be verified. The length of the CDR3 is 17 residues. Germline CDR1 reads MGHRA; CDR2 reads YSYEKL. The CDR3 is CASSQAGFRRFGHEQYF.

This rearrangement joins TRBV6-4 to TRBJ2-2; there is no DNA to check the TCRdb D call of TRBD2. The germline gives CDR1 MRHNA, CDR2 SNTAGT. The CDR3 runs to 16 residues. CDR3 protein: CASRRTGTSGTGELFF.

CDR3 in amino acids: CASSEGRLAGGREQFF. The chain carries TRBV25-1 and TRBJ2-1; checking the TCRdb D call of TRBD2 is not possible without DNA. CDR3 length equals 16 residues. Germline-derived CDR1 and CDR2 are MGHDK and SYGVNS.

This chain connects TRBV5-1 to TRBJ2-3; no DNA is available, so the TRBD1 call from TCRdb remains unchecked. This CDR3 is built from 15 residues. CDR1 is SGHRS and CDR2 is YFSETQ in the germline V gene. The CDR3: CASSPQGRHTDTQYF.

This chain uses TRBV11-1 with TRBJ2-1. Germline V lookup: CDR1 SGHAT, CDR2 FQDESV (reference sequence). CDR3 length equals 11 residues. CDR3 sequence reads: CASSLGPEQFF.

The V and J genes are TRBV18 and TRBJ2-5; TCRdb outputs TRBD2, but without DNA this stays unchecked. Germline V gene data show CDR1 as KGHSH and CDR2 as LQKENI. CDR3 length: 15 amino acids. CDR3 protein: CASSPWAGTKETQYF.

The rearrangement links TRBV10-2 to TRBJ2-1; the TCRdb call, TRBD2, lacks DNA for checking. Germline CDR1 WSHSY, CDR2 SAAADI. The CDR3 loop spans 18 amino acids. The CDR3 loop is CASGTGLAGVSSYNEQFF.

This chain uses TRBV12-3 or TRBV12-4 with TRBJ1-5; TCRdb's assignment of TRBD1 cannot be checked, as there is no DNA. This CDR3 contains 16 residues. The CDR3 here is CASSLFWGTGVTAQHF.

The gene calls are TRBV12-3 or TRBV12-4 and TRBJ2-3; TCRdb indicates TRBD2, and absent DNA this call remains unverified. CDR3 size: 15 residues. Here the CDR3 reads CASSWLAGSTDTQYF.

This chain connects TRBV5-6 to TRBJ2-1; TCRdb's D call of TRBD1 is untestable without DNA. The germline V gene encodes CDR1 SGHDT and CDR2 YYEEEE. The CDR3 loop spans 15 amino acids. The CDR3 reads CASRQGAFVYNEQFF. Filled out from reference TRBV5-6 and TRBJ2-1, the complete variable domain reads DAGVTQSPTHLIKTRGQQVTLRCSPKSGHDTVSWYQQALGQGPQFIFQYYEEEERQRGNFPDRFSGHQFPNYSSELNVNALLLGDSALYLCASRQGAFVYNEQFFGPGTRLTVL.

J is TRBJ2-1 and V is TRBV6-2 or TRBV6-3; TCRdb gives TRBD2 as the D gene, but with no DNA this cannot be confirmed. CDR1 MNHEY and CDR2 SVGEGT come from the germline V gene. The CDR3 covers 15 residues. This CDR3 is CASTLLAGGRNEQFF.

The V call is TRBV7-8, the J call TRBJ2-1; without DNA, the TCRdb call of TRBD2 cannot be checked. Germline values: CDR1 SGHVS, CDR2 FQNEAQ. The CDR3 spans 12 residues. CDR3: CASRSLGSEQFF.

This chain connects TRBV6-2 or TRBV6-3 to TRBJ1-1. The germline V gene has CDR1 MNHEY and CDR2 SVGEGT. This CDR3 comprises 13 residues. This CDR3 is CASSEVSGVWAFF.

The chain is built from TRBV20-1 and TRBJ2-3; TCRdb's assignment of TRBD2 cannot be checked, as there is no DNA. From germline, CDR1 is DFQATT and CDR2 SNEGSKA (reference sequence). The CDR3 sequence is 17 residues long. The CDR3 spells CSANPFLLAGGTDTQYF.

V and J are TRBV5-1 and TRBJ2-1; TCRdb's assignment of TRBD2 cannot be checked, as there is no DNA. This CDR3 is built from 16 residues. Germline V CDR1 and CDR2: SGHRS, YFSETQ. CDR3 amino acids: CASSLGGGSTYNEQFF.

This chain connects TRBV11-2 to TRBJ1-6; TCRdb designates TRBD1, a call that cannot be tested without DNA. Germline V gene lookup returns CDR1 SGHAT and CDR2 FQNNGV. The CDR3 loop spans 15 amino acids. This CDR3 is CASSLGQGSSSPLHF.

The V and J genes are TRBV29-1 and TRBJ2-2; with no DNA, the TCRdb D assignment of TRBD2 cannot be verified. The CDR3 has 13 amino acids. Germline values: CDR1 SQVTM, CDR2 ANQGSEA. CDR3: CSGGLAMAGELFF.

V is TRBV30 and J is TRBJ2-6. This CDR3 has 15 amino acids. The germline V gene encodes CDR1 GTSNPN and CDR2 SVGIG (reference sequence). The chain's CDR3 is CAWTKQRSGANVLTF.

The genes are TRBV12-3 or TRBV12-4 and TRBJ2-7; TCRdb's D call, TRBD2, is unchecked because there is no DNA. CDR3 length: 13 residues. The CDR3 region is CASALGLVYEQYF.

The chain is built from TRBV20-1 and TRBJ2-5; the TCRdb call, TRBD2, lacks DNA for checking. CDR3 length equals 13 residues. Germline assignment: CDR1 DFQATT and CDR2 SNEGSKA (reference sequence). The CDR3 loop is CSALLGPRETQYF.

The genes are TRBV15 and TRBJ2-3; TCRdb's D call of TRBD2 is untestable without DNA. Germline values: CDR1 LNHNV, CDR2 YYDKDF (reference sequence). The CDR3 extends over 15 amino acids. This CDR3 is CATSRSSGSTDTQYF.

The chain uses TRBV7-6 and TRBJ2-1; TCRdb's D call of TRBD1 is untestable without DNA. CDR1 is SGHVS, CDR2 FNYEAQ, per germline. The length of the CDR3 is 15 residues. This CDR3 is CASSAPRGYNNEQFF. The full variable domain, in which reference TRBV7-6 and TRBJ2-1 provide the parts outside the CDR3, is GAGVSQSPRYKVTKRGQDVALRCDPISGHVSLYWYRQALGQGPEFLTYFNYEAQQDKSGLPNDRFSAERPEGSISTLTIQRTEQRDSAMYRCASSAPRGYNNEQFFGPGTRLTVL.